These T cell receptor beta chains were read from a single sample in a study of T cells in Graves' hyperthyroidism and ophthalmopathy. TCRdb redid the calling of the multiplex PCR reads with MiXCR, one entry per CDR3 protein. In the table there are around 600,000 distinct CDR3 sequences, approximately 15% of which are singletons. The sample consisted of blood. The receptor source for this set is a woman aged 40 to 49 with Graves' ophthalmopathy. The conserved cysteine and the conserved F or W are not part of the CDR3 here. Fields, in order: CDR3 length, D gene, clone size, V gene, CDR3 protein. D genes are given only for firm matches. Size tells how often a clone was seen (once, few, many) or the class of an expanded clone, and some rows leave it out.

11,TRBD2,many,TRBV6-2/TRBV6-3,ASSISGSGEQY
11,.,few,TRBV10-2,ASSESIRGMSF
14,.,many,TRBV20-1,SARDRSLAGWDTQY
13,.,many,TRBV5-6,ASSLAGGIGYGYT
13,.,many,TRBV7-9,ASSNRQTQQETQY
14,TRBD2,.,TRBV13,ASSSRLAVAKNIQY
12,.,few,TRBV6-1,ASLSASGANVLT
11,.,many,TRBV3-1,ASSQDLSTEAF
11,.,.,TRBV19,ASSPTADTEAF
14,TRBD2,.,TRBV5-6,ASSPALAGTYNEQF
12,TRBD2,.,TRBV7-2,ASGTSGSGDTQY
13,TRBD1,.,TRBV6-1,ATIPGQGAHTEAF
16,.,.,TRBV10-2,ASSDVGSFSFSNQPQH
16,TRBD2,few,TRBV4-1,ASSQTGTSGEVYNEQF